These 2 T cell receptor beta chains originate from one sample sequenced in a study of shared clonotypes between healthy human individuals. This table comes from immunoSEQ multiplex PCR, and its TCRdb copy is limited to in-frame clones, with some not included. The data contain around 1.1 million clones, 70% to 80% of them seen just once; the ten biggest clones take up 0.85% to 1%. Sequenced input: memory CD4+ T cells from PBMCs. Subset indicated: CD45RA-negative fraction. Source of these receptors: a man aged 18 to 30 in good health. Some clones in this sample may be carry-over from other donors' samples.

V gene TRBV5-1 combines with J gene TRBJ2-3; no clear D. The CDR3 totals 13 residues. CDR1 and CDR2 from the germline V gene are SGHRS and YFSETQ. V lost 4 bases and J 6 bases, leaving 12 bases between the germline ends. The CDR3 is CASSTALPDTQYF. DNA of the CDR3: TGCGCCAGCAGCACTGCTTTGCCCGATACGCAGTATTTT. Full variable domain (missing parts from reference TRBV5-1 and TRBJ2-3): KAGVTQTPRYLIKTRGQQVTLSCSPISGHRSVSWYQQTPGQGLQFLFEYFSETQRNKGNFPGRFSGRQFSNSRSEMNVSTLELGDSALYLCASSTALPDTQYFGPGTRLTVL.

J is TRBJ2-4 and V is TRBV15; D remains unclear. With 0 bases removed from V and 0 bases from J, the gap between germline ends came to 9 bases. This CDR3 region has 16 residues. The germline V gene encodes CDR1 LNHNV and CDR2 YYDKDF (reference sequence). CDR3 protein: CATSRDTRTAKNIQYF. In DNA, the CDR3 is TGTGCCACCAGCAGAGATACTCGGACAGCCAAAAACATTCAGTACTTC. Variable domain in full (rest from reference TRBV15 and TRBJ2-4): DAMVIQNPRYQVTQFGKPVTLSCSQTLNHNVMYWYQQKSSQAPKLLFHYYDKDFNNEADTPDNFQSRRPNTSFCFLDIRSPGLGDTAMYLCATSRDTRTAKNIQYFGAGTRLSVL.